These 25 T cell receptor beta chains were all obtained from the same sample, sequenced in a study of OX40 agonist ivuxolimab in advanced cancers. This table comes from immunoSEQ multiplex PCR, and its TCRdb copy is limited to in-frame clones, with some not included. The sample includes around 79,000 clones, over 75% of them seen just once. Sequenced here: CD4+ or CD8+ T cells sorted from blood, sampled in a trial of the OX40 agonist ivuxolimab. Source of these receptors: an adult with an advanced solid tumor such as melanoma, head and neck, liver or kidney cancer.

CDR3 in amino acids: CASSSPQQGQETQYF. CDR3 in DNA: TGTGCCAGCAGTTCGCCGCAACAGGGTCAAGAGACCCAGTACTTC. V is TRBV28 and J is TRBJ2-5, with D tentatively TRBD1 (6 bases). The germline V gene encodes CDR1 MDHEN and CDR2 SYDVKM. The V and J ends lost 4 bases and 2 bases respectively, with 14 bases between them. There are 15 residues in the CDR3.

The CDR3 DNA reads as TGTGCCAGCAGCCGGGCTAACACCGGGGAGCTGTTTTTT. Protein product: CASSRANTGELFF. The gene calls are TRBV2 and TRBJ2-2, with no clear D. Trimming took 6 bases from V and 2 from J, leaving 7 bases between them. Germline values: CDR1 SNHLY, CDR2 FYNNEI. The CDR3 totals 13 residues.

The chain couples TRBV5-5 to TRBJ2-5; either TRBD1 or TRBD2 may fit D (6 bases each). The germline gives CDR1 SGHKS, CDR2 YYEKEE (reference sequence). Trimming pared 5 bases from V and 5 bases from J, leaving 19 bases between. The CDR3 runs 15 residues. CDR3 loop: CASRDSGRGHETQYF. DNA of the CDR3: TGTGCCAGCAGGGACTCCGGCCGGGGGCATGAGACCCAGTACTTC.

The chain is built from TRBV4-1 and TRBJ1-4; D might be TRBD1 (5 bases). V lost 1 base to trimming and J lost 0 bases, with 9 bases between them. The CDR3 loop spans 16 amino acids. Germline values: CDR1 MGHRA, CDR2 YSYEKL. The CDR3 coding sequence is TGCGCCAGCAGCCAAGGCGGGACCGCAACTAATGAAAAACTGTTTTTT. Amino acid sequence: CASSQGGTATNEKLFF.

The V gene is TRBV2, the J gene TRBJ1-1; possible D gene TRBD1, 6 bases. Trimming left V 2 bases short and J 7 bases short, with 11 bases between. The V gene's germline CDR1 is SNHLY and CDR2 FYNNEI. The CDR3 loop spans 13 amino acids. The DNA for the CDR3 is TGTGCCAGCAGTGAATGGGGGACACTTGAAGCTTTCTTT. It yields the protein CASSEWGTLEAFF.

Written as DNA, the CDR3 is TGTGCCAGCAGCAAAGTCCGCACCGGGACAGATAACTACAATGAGCAGTTCTTC. Translation: CASSKVRTGTDNYNEQFF. This chain connects TRBV21-1 to TRBJ2-1; the tabulated D call, TRBD1, remains unverified against the DNA. TRBV21-1 is a pseudogene. CDR3 length: 18 amino acids.

CDR3 DNA sequence: TGCGCCAGCACCCTAACTGGGACTTTCAATGAGCAGTTCTTC. Translation gives CASTLTGTFNEQFF. The rearrangement joins TRBV5-1 to TRBJ2-1, with D possibly being TRBD2 (6 bases). There are 14 residues in the CDR3. From germline, CDR1 is SGHRS and CDR2 YFSETQ. Trimming pared 6 bases from V and 6 bases from J, leaving 16 bases between.

The rearrangement joins TRBV10-3 to TRBJ2-7; D gene ambiguous. The germline V and J ends were trimmed by 4 bases and 2 bases, with 12 bases remaining between them. CDR1 is ENHRY and CDR2 is SYGVKD in the germline V gene. CDR3 length: 14 amino acids. The CDR3 nucleotides read TGTGCCATCAGTGGGAGCGATAGGCCCTACGAGCAGTACTTC. Its protein is CAISGSDRPYEQYF.

This clone was seen a single time. J is TRBJ2-1 and V is TRBV5-1, with 11 bases identical to TRBD2. V shed 4 bases and J 9 bases; nucleotides not matched to a gene: 12. The germline CDR1 and CDR2 sequences are SGHRS and YFSETQ. The CDR3 is made up of 16 amino acids. CDR3 DNA sequence: TGCGCCAGCAGCACGGTAGCGGGAGGGTTGAATGCTGAGCAGTTCTTC. Translation: CASSTVAGGLNAEQFF.

Note on this clone: This same CDR3 is encoded by further DNA sequences in the sample. The chain has TRBV9 and TRBJ2-5; weak D call: TRBD2 (5 bases). The V gene's germline CDR1 is SGDLS and CDR2 YYNGEE. The CDR3 spans 12 residues. V was cut by 4 bases and J by 2 bases, with 6 bases left in between. CDR3 loop: CASSRGQETQYF. CDR3 nucleotide sequence: TGTGCCAGCAGCCGGGGACAAGAGACCCAGTACTTC.

The chain couples TRBV2 to TRBJ2-3; weak D call: TRBD2 (6 bases). The ends were cut back, 3 bases at V and 7 bases at J, with 14 bases in the middle. The CDR3 is 14 amino acids. Germline V gene lookup returns CDR1 SNHLY and CDR2 FYNNEI. In nucleotides, the CDR3 is TGTGCCAGCAGTGAGGCCTCTAGCGCACATACGCAGTATTTT. Translated, it gives CASSEASSAHTQYF. Based on the CDR3 plus reference TRBV2 and TRBJ2-3, the full variable domain is EPEVTQTPSHQVTQMGQEVILRCVPISNHLYFYWYRQILGQKVEFLVSFYNNEISEKSEIFDDQFSVERPDGSNFTLKIRSTKLEDSAMYFCASSEASSAHTQYFGPGTRLTVL.

The chain recombines TRBV10-1 with TRBJ2-3; 9 bases line up with TRBD1. With 1 base clipped from V and 4 bases from J, the junction kept 6 bases outside the gene matches. The CDR3 has 16 amino acids. Germline V gives CDR1 WNHNN, CDR2 SYGVQD (reference sequence). Here the CDR3 DNA reads TGCGCCAGCAGTGAGTTGGGACAGGGTTTGCCAGATACGCAGTATTTT. It yields the protein CASSELGQGLPDTQYF.

This chain links TRBV7-9 with TRBJ2-1; no clear D. CDR3 size: 12 residues. V shed 2 bases and J shed 8 bases, with 7 bases lying between them. From germline, CDR1 is SEHNR and CDR2 FQNEAQ (reference sequence). In DNA form, the CDR3 reads TGTGCCAGCAGCTTACCCCGAGATGAGCAGTTCTTC. Amino acid sequence: CASSLPRDEQFF. The whole variable domain, remainder taken from reference TRBV7-9 and TRBJ2-1, is DTGVSQNPRHKITKRGQNVTFRCDPISEHNRLYWYRQTLGQGPEFLTYFQNEAQLEKSRLLSDRFSAERPKGSFSTLEIQRTEQGDSAMYLCASSLPRDEQFFGPGTRLTVL.

CDR3: CASSPTTRKAFF. CDR3 nucleotide sequence: TGTGCCAGCAGCCCTACTACCAGAAAAGCTTTCTTT. The gene calls are TRBV7-3 and TRBJ1-1; D remains unclear. Looked up from germline, CDR1 is SGHTA and CDR2 is FQGTGA. The CDR3 length is 12 residues. Trimming removed 5 bases from V and 9 bases from J, with 13 bases in between.

This clone was found a few times. J is TRBJ2-2 and V is TRBV6-1, with a tentative D call TRBD1 (7 bases). V lost 7 bases and J 6 bases, leaving 12 bases between the germline ends. The CDR3 sequence is 13 residues long. Germline assignment: CDR1 MNHNS and CDR2 SASEGT. The chain's CDR3 is CASIDRDSGELFF. In DNA form, the CDR3 reads TGTGCCAGCATCGACAGGGACTCCGGGGAGCTGTTTTTT.

This clone was counted between two and nine times. CDR3 coding DNA: TGTGCCAGCAGTCCGTGGACAGGGGACAATGAGCAGTTCTTC. Its translation is CASSPWTGDNEQFF. The chain is built from TRBV6-1 and TRBJ2-1; TRBD1 aligns across 9 bases. Per the germline V gene, CDR1 is MNHNS and CDR2 is SASEGT. Unmatched junction bases numbered 4, after V lost 5 bases and J lost 5 bases. CDR3 length: 14 amino acids.

The chain employs TRBV19 and TRBJ1-2; D perhaps matches TRBD1 (6 bases). The CDR3 length is 13 residues. Germline V gene sequence: CDR1 LNHDA, CDR2 SQIVND (reference sequence). Between the trimmed V and J ends, which lost 3 bases and 2 bases, there was a span of 7 bases. The CDR3 protein is CASSIQGNYGYTF. Written as DNA, the CDR3 is TGTGCCAGTAGTATCCAGGGGAACTATGGCTACACCTTC.

The chain uses TRBV6-5 and TRBJ1-3; possibly TRBD1 for D (5 bases). V was clipped by 0 bases and J by 1 base, with 7 bases between them. Germline CDR1 reads MNHEY; CDR2 reads SVGAGI. The CDR3 covers 15 residues. The CDR3 DNA sequence: TGTGCCAGCAGTTACTCGGCAGGGTCTGGAAACACCATATATTTT. It encodes CASSYSAGSGNTIYF.

V is TRBV27 and J is TRBJ2-6; the D call may be TRBD1 or TRBD2 (6 bases each). This CDR3 has 14 residues. Trimming left V 11 bases short and J 4 bases short, with 15 bases between. Germline CDR1 reads MNHEY; CDR2 reads SMNVEV (reference sequence). The CDR3 protein is CAVGGRVGANVLTF. In DNA form, the CDR3 reads TGTGCCGTAGGGGGGCGTGTGGGGGCCAACGTCCTGACTTTC.

This clone has a single count. The CDR3 region has the DNA TGTGCCAGCAGCGCGAGCCGTGATGGTAGCGGGAGACGGTATGAGCAGTTCTTC. It is translated as CASSASRDGSGRRYEQFF. V gene TRBV7-9 combines with J gene TRBJ2-1, with 9 bases matching TRBD2. V dropped 5 bases and J dropped 8; count of bases not matched to a gene: 19. CDR3 length equals 18 residues. Germline V gene data show CDR1 as SEHNR and CDR2 as FQNEAQ (reference sequence).

This chain connects TRBV6-5 to TRBJ2-7, with TRBD1 as a possible D gene (6 bases). The CDR3 is 13 amino acids. From germline, CDR1 is MNHEY and CDR2 SVGAGI. V was shortened by 5 bases and J by 7 bases, with 15 bases between the two germline ends. CDR3 residues: CASSQLPGTEQYF. CDR3 DNA: TGTGCCAGCAGTCAACTACCGGGGACAGAGCAGTACTTC.

This chain uses TRBV7-2 with TRBJ2-7; D is perhaps TRBD2 (5 bases). Per the germline V gene, CDR1 is SGHTA and CDR2 is FQGNSA. V was shortened by 5 bases and J by 4 bases, with 18 bases between the two germline ends. The CDR3 covers 15 residues. DNA of the CDR3: TGTGCCAGCAGCCCTTCAACTAGTGGAGGATACGAGCAGTACTTC. It translates to CASSPSTSGGYEQYF.

V usage is TRBV6-1 and J usage is TRBJ2-5, with D maybe TRBD2 (5 bases). CDR1 and CDR2 (germline): MNHNS, SASEGT. The CDR3 sequence is 14 residues long. CDR3 coding DNA: TGTGCAACCCTGTTCGCGACGGGGTGGGAGACCCAGTACTTC. As protein: CATLFATGWETQYF.

The chain recombines TRBV7-9 with TRBJ2-3; D gene uncertain. Germline V gene lookup returns CDR1 SEHNR and CDR2 FQNEAQ (reference sequence). Trimming stripped 4 bases from V and 2 bases from J, with 1 base between. CDR3 size: 11 residues. CDR3 residues: CASSYTDTQYF. As DNA, the CDR3 is TGTGCCAGCAGCTACACAGATACGCAGTATTTT.

The V and J genes are TRBV29-1 and TRBJ2-7, with D possibly being TRBD2 (6 bases). The germline CDR1 and CDR2 sequences are SQVTM and ANQGSEA. The CDR3 covers 12 residues. Trimming left V 4 bases short and J 6 bases short, with 13 bases between. The CDR3 DNA is TGCAGCGTTGTTGCTAGCGCCGGCGAGCAGTACTTC. As protein: CSVVASAGEQYF.